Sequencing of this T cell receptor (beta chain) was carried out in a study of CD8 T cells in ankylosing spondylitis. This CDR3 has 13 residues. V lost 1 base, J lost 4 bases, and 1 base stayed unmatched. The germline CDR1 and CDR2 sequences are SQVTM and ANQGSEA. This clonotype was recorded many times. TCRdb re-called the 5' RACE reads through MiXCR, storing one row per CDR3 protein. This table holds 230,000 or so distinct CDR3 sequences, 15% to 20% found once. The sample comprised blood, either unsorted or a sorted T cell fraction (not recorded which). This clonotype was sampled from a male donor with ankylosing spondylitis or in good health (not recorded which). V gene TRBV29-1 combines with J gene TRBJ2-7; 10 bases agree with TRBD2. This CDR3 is CSVEASGGYEQYF. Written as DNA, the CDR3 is TGCAGCGTTGAAGCTAGCGGGGGATACGAGCAGTACTTC.